The 18 T cell receptor beta chains reported below all come from one sample, sequenced in a study of blood T cell repertoires in COVID-19. Libraries were prepared by immunoSEQ multiplex PCR; TCRdb keeps only in-frame clonotypes and omits some of them. The data contain about 100,000 clones, approximately 81% of them seen just once; the ten biggest clones take up less than 2.5%. The source material was peripheral blood. The receptors were sampled from a human donor in a cohort sampled during active COVID-19.

The chain links TRBV19 to TRBJ2-2; the match to TRBD2 covers 9 bases. After removal of 5 bases from V and 2 bases from J, the junction contained 6 bases not matched to a gene. Germline CDR1 and CDR2: LNHDA and SQIVND (reference sequence). The CDR3 consists of 16 residues. The DNA of the CDR3 is TGTGCCAGTAGTGTGAGCGGGGGGCTAAACACCGGGGAGCTGTTTTTT. Translating it yields CASSVSGGLNTGELFF.

This sequence joins TRBV20-1 and TRBJ2-3; possible D gene TRBD2, 7 bases. Deletions cut 3 bases from V and 1 base from J, with 11 bases between. Germline V CDR1 and CDR2: DFQATT, SNEGSKA (reference sequence). CDR3 size: 14 residues. The CDR3 loop reads CSASWRGRTDTQYF. The CDR3 DNA follows: TGCAGTGCTAGTTGGCGGGGGCGCACAGATACGCAGTATTTT.

The V call is TRBV3-1 (or the pseudogene TRBV3-2), the J call TRBJ1-2, with 9 bases identical to TRBD1. CDR3 size: 15 residues. V dropped 2 bases and J dropped 1; count of bases not matched to a gene: 2. CDR1 LGHDT and CDR2 YNNKEL come from the germline V gene (reference sequence). The CDR3 nucleotides are TGTGCCAGCAGCCAACCGGGACAGGGTAACTATGGCTACACCTTC. The encoded protein is CASSQPGQGNYGYTF.

This clone was seen a single time. The genes are TRBV7-6 and TRBJ1-6; a weak D match, TRBD1 (5 bases). Trimming shortened V by 5 bases and J by 5 bases, and 13 bases separated the two germline ends. Germline V gene lookup returns CDR1 SGHVS and CDR2 FNYEAQ. This CDR3 is built from 15 residues. The CDR3 loop is CASSLLGRDNSPLHF. DNA of the CDR3: TGTGCCAGCAGCCTTCTTGGCAGGGATAATTCACCCCTCCACTTT.

This clone was recorded once. CDR3 sequence (DNA): TGTGCCAGCAGGAGCAGGGGGAATAATGAAAAACTGTTTTTT. Its protein product is CASRSRGNNEKLFF. The V gene is TRBV25-1, the J gene TRBJ1-4, with 7 nucleotides matching TRBD1. There are 14 residues in the CDR3. Germline CDR1 reads MGHDK; CDR2 reads SYGVNS. Unmatched junction bases numbered 5, after V lost 6 bases and J lost 4 bases.

This chain joins TRBV18 and TRBJ1-2; 9 positions agree with TRBD1. The ends lost 3 bases at V and 6 bases at J; junction bases unmatched: 11. The CDR3 covers 16 residues. Germline loops: CDR1 KGHSH, CDR2 LQKENI. CDR3 loop: CASSPQVGQGTNGYTF. The DNA of the CDR3 is TGTGCCAGCTCACCGCAAGTGGGACAGGGTACCAATGGCTACACCTTC.

The rearrangement joins TRBV6-2 or TRBV6-3 to TRBJ1-6; no definite D call. In germline, CDR1 is MNHEY, CDR2 SVGEGT. CDR3 length equals 14 residues. Trimming removed 4 bases from V and 7 bases from J, with 11 bases in between. CDR3 sequence (DNA): TGTGCCAGCAGTTCAACTCTCAGGAATTCACCCCTCCACTTT. Amino acids: CASSSTLRNSPLHF.

The V and J genes are TRBV29-1 and TRBJ2-1; 8 nucleotides align to TRBD2. The junction had 7 bases not matched to a gene; V was cut back by 2 bases and J by 10 bases. Germline CDR1 is SQVTM and CDR2 is ANQGSEA. CDR3 length: 13 amino acids. The CDR3 DNA sequence: TGCAGCGTTGAAATTGCGGGCGGGAGGGAGCAGTTCTTC. Protein: CSVEIAGGREQFF.

The chain combines TRBV27 with TRBJ2-1; D is perhaps TRBD2 (6 bases). Germline loops: CDR1 MNHEY, CDR2 SMNVEV (reference sequence). The length of the CDR3 is 13 residues. V was pared by 8 bases and J by 9 bases, with 17 bases between. CDR3 sequence: CASHLLGGGEQFF. The CDR3 bases are TGTGCCAGCCACCTTCTGGGGGGAGGTGAGCAGTTCTTC.

V gene TRBV28 combines with J gene TRBJ1-5; 7 positions match TRBD1. The germline CDR1 and CDR2 sequences are MDHEN and SYDVKM. There are 14 residues in the CDR3. Trimming at V came to 4 bases and at J to 3 bases, leaving 3 bases not matched to a gene. The CDR3 sequence is CASSSGTANQPQHF. The CDR3 nucleotides are TGTGCCAGCAGTTCCGGGACAGCCAATCAGCCCCAGCATTTT. The full variable domain, completed using reference TRBV28 and TRBJ1-5, is DVKVTQSSRYLVKRTGEKVFLECVQDMDHENMFWYRQDPGLGLRLIYFSYDVKMKEKGDIPEGYSVSREKKERFSLILESASTNQTSMYLCASSSGTANQPQHFGDGTRLSIL.

The chain couples TRBV2 to TRBJ1-1; 10 bases align to TRBD1. CDR1 is SNHLY and CDR2 is FYNNEI in the germline V gene. V lost 6 bases and J lost 5; bases outside the gene matches: 9. This CDR3 spans 15 amino acids. CDR3 nucleotide sequence: TGTGCCAGCAGGGAAAGACAGGGGGCATCGACTGAAGCTTTCTTT. Protein sequence: CASRERQGASTEAFF.

This sequence joins TRBV18 and TRBJ2-7; tentative D call: TRBD1 (5 bases). This CDR3 region has 17 residues. Germline CDR1 reads KGHSH; CDR2 reads LQKENI. V was trimmed by 2 bases and J by 0 bases, leaving 17 bases between them. The CDR3 is CASSPSRGTGSSYEQYF. Here the CDR3 DNA reads TGTGCCAGCTCACCATCGCGCGGTACAGGTAGCTCCTACGAGCAGTACTTC.

As to this clone: One end of the junction does not line up with germline, which may come from a read error. CDR3 DNA sequence: TGTGCCAGCAGCGTAGCGCCAAATAGAGAGACCCAGTACTTC. Translating gives CASSVAPNRETQYF. The chain is built from TRBV7-2 and TRBJ2-5; D perhaps matches TRBD2 (5 bases). Per the germline V gene, CDR1 is SGHTA and CDR2 is FQGNSA. The CDR3 extends over 14 amino acids. Filled out from reference TRBV7-2 and TRBJ2-5, the complete variable domain reads GAGVSQSPSNKVTEKGKDVELRCDPISGHTALYWYRQSLGQGLEFLIYFQGNSAPDKSGLPSDRFSAERTGGSVSTLTIQRTQQEDSAVYLCASSVAPNRETQYFGPGTRLLVL.

J is TRBJ2-3 and V is TRBV7-3; D is perhaps TRBD2 (5 bases). The germline V and J ends were trimmed by 5 bases and 4 bases, with 22 bases remaining between them. The length of the CDR3 is 17 residues. The germline gives CDR1 SGHTA, CDR2 FQGTGA. CDR3 sequence (DNA): TGTGCCAGCAGCCTTAACCCCTCGGCCCGGGGTTCAGATACGCAGTATTTT. Its translation: CASSLNPSARGSDTQYF.

Notes on this clone: Distinct nucleotide sequences in the sample also encode this CDR3. The CDR3 DNA sequence: TGTGCCAGCAGTGAAGCGGCAGGGGGTCAGCCCCAGCATTTT. This translates into CASSEAAGGQPQHF. The chain combines TRBV2 with TRBJ1-5, with TRBD1 matching 7 bases. The CDR3 sequence is 14 residues long. Germline loops: CDR1 SNHLY, CDR2 FYNNEI. Losses at the gene ends were 0 bases for V and 6 bases for J; bases not matched to a gene: 2.

The chain is built from TRBV6-6 and TRBJ1-2; 7 bases are a match to TRBD1. Germline V gene data show CDR1 as MNHNY and CDR2 as SVGAGI (reference sequence). This CDR3 region has 13 residues. Germline trimming cut 5 bases from V and 6 bases from J; bases unmatched to any gene: 6. CDR3 residues: CASSQTGENGYTF. CDR3 bases: TGTGCCAGCAGTCAAACAGGGGAGAATGGCTACACCTTC.

V usage is TRBV3-1 (or the pseudogene TRBV3-2) and J usage is TRBJ1-1; no clear D gene. Trimming took off 2 bases at V and 1 base at J, with 11 bases between the two ends. The CDR3 runs 15 residues. CDR1 is LGHDT, CDR2 YNNKEL, per germline (reference sequence). The chain's CDR3 is CASSQPPGENTEAFF. DNA for the CDR3: TGTGCCAGCAGCCAACCTCCGGGAGAGAACACTGAAGCTTTCTTT.

CDR3 DNA sequence: TGTGCCAGCAGCGTTCCGGACGGACTCCACCTGCGGACCTACGAGCAGTACTTC. Protein product: CASSVPDGLHLRTYEQYF. J is TRBJ2-7 and V is TRBV9; weak D call: TRBD2 (5 bases). V lost 2 bases and J lost 2, with 23 bases in between. Germline V CDR1 and CDR2: SGDLS, YYNGEE. CDR3 length: 18 residues.